Below, one T cell receptor beta chain is given with its context. Here immunoSEQ multiplex PCR was the method, and the copy in TCRdb shows in-frame clones only, minus some. Counted here are about 250,000 clones, 70% to 85% occurring once; the ten biggest clones make up around 1%. The sample belongs to a study of blood T cell repertoires in COVID-19. Losses at the gene ends were 4 bases for V and 0 bases for J; bases not matched to a gene: 5. The CDR3 is made up of 16 amino acids. CDR1 is LNHDA, CDR2 SQIVND, per germline (reference sequence). Sequenced sample: peripheral blood. The clonotype comes from a human donor with COVID-19, enrolled during active disease. The donor label of this sample is uncertain. The rearrangement links TRBV19 to TRBJ1-4; TRBD1 matches 7 bases. The CDR3 DNA follows: TGTGCCAGTAGTACCGGGACAGAGGCAACTAATGAAAAACTGTTTTTT. Protein sequence: CASSTGTEATNEKLFF.